A selection of T cell receptor beta chains follows, all from one sample in a study of early T cells in non-severe SARS-CoV-2 infection. Via MiXCR, TCRdb re-called the 5' RACE reads, giving one row per CDR3 protein. The repertoire holds about 63,000 distinct CDR3 sequences, with about an eighth as singletons. Sequenced sample: whole blood. The receptors shown here come from an adult who was a healthcare worker with PCR-confirmed SARS-CoV-2 infection or an uninfected control (not recorded which). Both conserved end residues are part of each CDR3. Fields, in order: J gene, clone size, V gene, D gene, CDR3 protein, CDR3 DNA. D genes are given only for firm matches. Part of the rows lack a size; the others show once, few, many or a class for expanded clones.

>TRBJ2-3|many|TRBV6-1|NA
CASSDGGATDTQYF
TGTGCCAGCAGTGATGGGGGGGCCACAGATACGCAGTATTTT
>TRBJ2-3|many|TRBV4-3|NA
CASSPKDTDTQYF
TGCGCCAGCAGCCCGAAGGACACAGATACGCAGTATTTT
>TRBJ2-1|many|TRBV7-9|NA
CASSSPHEQFF
TGTGCCAGCAGCTCCCCTCATGAGCAGTTCTTC
>TRBJ2-7|NA|TRBV29-1|TRBD1
CSVGRGTGSPIWGAYEQYF
TGCAGCGTGGGCCGGGGGACAGGGTCCCCCATCTGGGGAGCCTACGAGCAGTACTTC
>TRBJ1-2|many|TRBV29-1|NA
CSVETPVANYGYTF
TGCAGCGTTGAGACCCCAGTAGCTAACTATGGCTACACCTTC
>TRBJ2-5|NA|TRBV29-1|NA
CSVGRGGETQYF
TGCAGCGTTGGGCGGGGAGGAGAGACCCAGTACTTC
>TRBJ1-6|NA|TRBV12-3/TRBV12-4|TRBD1
CASSLGTGLNSPLHF
TGTGCCAGCAGTTTAGGGACAGGCTTAAATTCACCCCTCCACTTT
>TRBJ2-7|many|TRBV18|NA
CASSMGNYEQYF
TGTGCCAGCTCAATGGGAAACTACGAGCAGTACTTC
>TRBJ2-5|NA|TRBV5-8|NA
CASSLGRGGGWETQYF
TGTGCCAGCAGCTTGGGACGCGGCGGGGGCTGGGAGACCCAGTACTTC
>TRBJ2-7|NA|TRBV30|NA
CAWRPRGTTYEQYF
TGTGCCTGGAGGCCGAGGGGGACGACCTACGAGCAGTACTTC
>TRBJ1-5|NA|TRBV18|NA
CASSPGQRGTGVQPQHF
TGTGCCAGCTCACCGGGACAACGAGGAACCGGGGTTCAGCCCCAGCATTTT
>TRBJ1-2|many|TRBV5-5|NA
CASSPLREGSGYTF
TGTGCCAGCAGCCCCTTGAGGGAGGGGTCTGGCTACACCTTC
>TRBJ1-6|many|TRBV20-1|NA
CSAREGGSGYNSPLHF
TGCAGTGCTAGGGAGGGGGGCAGCGGGTATAATTCACCCCTCCACTTT
>TRBJ1-2|NA|TRBV10-3|NA
CAISESEGYTF
TGTGCCATCAGTGAGTCGGAAGGCTACACCTTC
>TRBJ2-3|many|TRBV7-2|TRBD1
CASRQTGVAMDTQYF
TGTGCCAGCAGACAGACAGGGGTAGCTATGGATACGCAGTATTTT
>TRBJ2-5|many|TRBV24-1|TRBD2
CATSDPRAGQETQYF
TGTGCCACCAGTGATCCCCGAGCGGGGCAAGAGACCCAGTACTTC
>TRBJ2-7|many|TRBV5-5|TRBD2
CASSPLFGLAGVEQYF
TGTGCCAGCAGCCCCCTGTTCGGACTAGCGGGGGTCGAGCAGTACTTC
>TRBJ2-7|many|TRBV4-2|NA
CASSQESPGAASYEQYF
TGTGCCAGCAGCCAAGAATCGCCCGGGGCAGCCTCCTACGAGCAGTACTTC
>TRBJ2-5|few|TRBV12-5|NA
CASGKQEGETQYF
TGTGCTAGTGGTAAACAGGAGGGAGAGACCCAGTACTTC
>TRBJ1-3|NA|TRBV7-2|NA
CASSLRGGNTIYF
TGTGCCAGCAGCCTCCGAGGGGGAAACACCATATATTTT
>TRBJ1-1|many|TRBV10-3|NA
CAIRANEGMNTEAFF
TGTGCCATCAGAGCCAACGAGGGGATGAACACTGAAGCTTTCTTT
>TRBJ1-6|few|TRBV27|TRBD1
CASRQSTGANNSPLHF
TGTGCCAGCAGACAATCGACAGGGGCTAATAATTCACCCCTCCACTTT
>TRBJ1-1|many|TRBV7-2|NA
CASRGTAGTEAFF
TGTGCCAGCCGGGGGACGGCTGGAACTGAAGCTTTCTTT
>TRBJ2-2|many|TRBV19|TRBD1
CASSTDRARTGELFF
TGTGCCAGTAGTACTGACAGGGCTCGCACCGGGGAGCTGTTTTTT
>TRBJ2-7|many|TRBV4-2|NA
CASSQDGSWGGEQYF
TGTGCCAGCAGCCAAGACGGTTCATGGGGCGGCGAGCAGTACTTC
>TRBJ2-1|few|TRBV5-6|NA
CASSRPSGVYNEQFF
TGTGCCAGCAGCCGGCCTTCGGGCGTCTACAATGAGCAGTTCTTC
>TRBJ2-3|many|TRBV7-6|TRBD2
CASSLSGGALNTQYF
TGTGCCAGCAGCTTAAGCGGGGGGGCTCTCAATACGCAGTATTTT
>TRBJ2-3|many|TRBV7-9|TRBD2
CASRRGAITDTQYF
TGTGCCAGCAGGCGGGGGGCCATCACAGATACGCAGTATTTT
>TRBJ2-1|few|TRBV9|NA
CASSVEGREQFF
TGTGCCAGCAGCGTAGAAGGGCGTGAGCAGTTCTTC
>TRBJ1-6|NA|TRBV4-1|NA
CASSQGGGWGYASPLHF
TGCGCCAGCAGCCAAGGTGGAGGGTGGGGATATGCTTCACCCCTCCACTTT
>TRBJ1-1|many|TRBV3-1|NA
CASSQDWRRWNTEAFF
TGTGCCAGCAGCCAAGATTGGCGACGGTGGAACACTGAAGCTTTCTTT
>TRBJ2-3|many|TRBV7-8|NA
CASSELASTDTQYF
TGTGCCAGCAGCGAACTAGCTAGCACAGATACGCAGTATTTT
>TRBJ1-1|few|TRBV12-3/TRBV12-4|TRBD1
CASSLGGTGGLNTEAFF
TGTGCCAGCAGTTTAGGCGGGACAGGGGGCCTGAACACTGAAGCTTTCTTT
>TRBJ2-3|many|TRBV7-3|TRBD1
CASSYRGLSTDTQYF
TGTGCCAGCAGCTATAGGGGGCTAAGCACAGATACGCAGTATTTT